This paragraph covers one T cell receptor (beta chain) sequence. This clonotype is a singleton in its sample. What this receptor recognizes is not known. Per-base quality was not reported, and no clone a single base away is much larger than it. Resting on one read, the evidence is weak. Peripheral blood CD8+ and CD4+ T cells from healthy donors, Susac syndrome patients and multiple sclerosis patients were profiled by high-throughput TCR beta sequencing. Healthy donors were age- and sex-matched controls. Bulk CD8+ and CD4+ T cells were purified by magnetic negative isolation, whereas CD8+ TEMRA cells were enriched by FACS. Blood was collected in EDTA tubes and processed within 24 hours, with PBMCs isolated through density gradient centrifugation. PBMCs destined for TCR sequencing were cryopreserved in liquid nitrogen and later thawed in a 37 °C water bath. The sorted or isolated CD4+, CD8+ and CD8+ TEMRA cells had a purity of 90% or higher.

RNA was extracted using the RNeasy kit, and about 0.5 to 1 ug of the RNA was reverse transcribed with random hexamers. TCR beta CDR3 regions were amplified with the immunoSEQ multiplex PCR assay covering 54 Vbeta and 13 Jbeta segments. Bias from PCR amplification was corrected by using a synthetic template baseline for primer optimization and for computational correction. The published analysis was carried out like this. Reads were annotated to V, D and J genes according to IMGT and were analyzed with immunoSEQ Analyzer, with only productive sequences retained. Clonality was calculated as one minus the Shannon entropy normalized by log2 of the number of productive unique sequences. For each patient and control, public and private clones were evaluated among the 100 most prevalent clones. Susac-specific clones were defined as absent from healthy and MS cohorts, over a thousand published viral clones and other ImmuneACCESS disease sequences. TCRdb itself trimmed the public reads at Q25 with fastp, ran MiXCR and retained productive beta chains. Rows with a matching CDR3 protein are joined into one entry that keeps the most common DNA and genes. TCRdb, not the authors, supplied the V and J calls. In all, the sample holds around 200,000 distinct CDR3 sequences, and approximately 95% of those were seen once. Jointly, the top ten make up approximately 0.094% of the sample.

The entry originates in a study of CD8 T cells in Susac syndrome (dated by TCRdb to between 2018 and 2021). Some background on the complete study: Whether CD8+ T cell activation and differentiation in Susac syndrome was antigen driven was tested using repertoire sequencing.

Study-wide conclusions, independent of this receptor: The TCR sequencing and HLA analysis was acknowledged to have included a relatively small number of individuals.

The clonotype was recovered from a human donor in good health. The sample consisted of CD4+ T cells from PBMCs.

The bases are TGTGCCAGCAGCGTAGCCCCCCTTGCTGCCACCGGGGAGCTGTTTTTT. Translation gives CASSVAPLAATGELFF. Here the chain combines TRBV9 and TRBJ2-2; the D gene cannot be resolved reliably. CDR1 and CDR2 are read off the germline V gene as SGDLS and YYNGEE. V lost 0 bases and J lost 4 bases; the stretch between them is 13 bases long. From cysteine to phenylalanine, the CDR3 is 16 amino acids long. The retained sequence is limited to the CDR3, 48 bases, with the frame set at the first base. The full variable domain, with segments outside the CDR3 supplied by the reference TRBV9 and TRBJ2-2 proteins, appears as DSGVTQTPKHLITATGQRVTLRCSPRSGDLSVYWYQQSLDQGLQFLIQYYNGEERAKGNILERFSAQQFPDLHSELNLSSLELGDSALYFCASSVAPLAATGELFFGEGSRLTVL.